One and the same sample provided the 9 T cell receptor beta chains below, sequenced in a study of T cell responses to AZD1222 COVID-19 vaccine. Profiled with immunoSEQ multiplex PCR; TCRdb holds only in-frame clones, not every one. The sample consists of fewer than 150,000 clones, roughly 87% of them appearing once. This sample comprised peripheral blood, obtained on day 0 of AZD1222 vaccination. The receptors derive from an adult in good health.

This clone was seen a few times. The V call is TRBV28, the J call TRBJ1-2; D is undetermined. The germline gives CDR1 MDHEN, CDR2 SYDVKM. The CDR3 length is 12 residues. Trimming took 3 bases from V and 6 from J, leaving 8 bases between them. The DNA for the CDR3 is TGTGCCAGCAGTTTGATGAGAAATGGCTACACCTTC. Translating it yields CASSLMRNGYTF.

This chain links TRBV11-3 with TRBJ2-1, with D unclear. Per the germline V gene, CDR1 is SGHNT and CDR2 is YENEEA. The V end lost 5 bases, the J end lost 4 bases, and 9 bases lay between the germline ends. The CDR3 is 13 amino acids. CDR3: CASSLPGYNEQFF. The CDR3 DNA sequence: TGTGCCAGCAGCCTCCCCGGTTACAATGAGCAGTTCTTC.

This chain joins TRBV7-3 and TRBJ2-5; no firm D call. Trimming stripped 2 bases from V and 2 bases from J, with 6 bases between. Looked up from germline, CDR1 is SGHTA and CDR2 is FQGTGA. The CDR3 loop spans 13 amino acids. The CDR3, as DNA: TGTGCCAGCAGCTTACATCGACAAGAGACCCAGTACTTC. This codes for CASSLHRQETQYF.

The chain couples TRBV27 to TRBJ1-2; unclear D gene. The germline V and J ends were trimmed by 6 bases and 4 bases, with 12 bases remaining between them. The length of the CDR3 is 13 residues. The germline V gene has CDR1 MNHEY and CDR2 SMNVEV (reference sequence). In DNA, the CDR3 is TGTGCCAGCAGAAGTGCGGGGTTCTATGGCTACACCTTC. It yields the protein CASRSAGFYGYTF.

This chain links TRBV19 with TRBJ1-4; D may be TRBD1 (5 bases). CDR1 and CDR2 from the germline V gene are LNHDA and SQIVND (reference sequence). V was pared by 5 bases and J by 2 bases, with 15 bases between. The CDR3 spans 16 residues. The DNA for the CDR3 is TGTGCCAGTAGTGTAAACCAGGGTTCGACTAATGAAAAACTGTTTTTT. This codes for CASSVNQGSTNEKLFF.

Only a few counts were recorded for this clone. This rearrangement joins TRBV5-1 to TRBJ2-3; TRBD2 matches 8 bases. There are 14 residues in the CDR3. CDR1 SGHRS and CDR2 YFSETQ come from the germline V gene. V dropped 2 bases and J dropped 5; count of bases not matched to a gene: 4. The CDR3 coding sequence is TGCGCCAGCAGCTTTAGCGGGACTGGAGATACGCAGTATTTT. Its translation is CASSFSGTGDTQYF. The complete variable domain, with remaining parts taken from reference TRBV5-1 and TRBJ2-3, reads KAGVTQTPRYLIKTRGQQVTLSCSPISGHRSVSWYQQTPGQGLQFLFEYFSETQRNKGNFPGRFSGRQFSNSRSEMNVSTLELGDSALYLCASSFSGTGDTQYFGPGTRLTVL.

This chain connects TRBV6-5 to TRBJ2-7, with D maybe TRBD1 (6 bases). V lost 0 bases, J lost 0 bases, and 9 bases lay in between. The CDR3 consists of 15 residues. The germline V gene has CDR1 MNHEY and CDR2 SVGAGI. CDR3 region: CASSYSPRGSYEQYF. The DNA for the CDR3 is TGTGCCAGCAGTTACTCGCCCAGGGGCTCCTACGAGCAGTACTTC.

The chain couples TRBV7-9 to TRBJ1-4; TRBD1 aligns across 8 bases. The V gene end was trimmed by 1 base and the J gene end by 12 bases; junction bases not matched to a gene: 13. Germline CDR1 reads SEHNR; CDR2 reads FQNEAQ (reference sequence). The CDR3 contains 16 residues. CDR3 DNA sequence: TGTGCCAGCAGCTTAGGGGAGACAGGGGCCCAAAGGGAACTGTTTTTT. Translating it yields CASSLGETGAQRELFF.

The rearrangement joins TRBV7-8 to TRBJ1-1; no clear D gene. V shed 5 bases and J shed 3 bases, with 10 bases lying between them. The germline V gene has CDR1 SGHVS and CDR2 FQNEAQ. The length of the CDR3 is 13 residues. CDR3: CASSVQLDTEAFF. The CDR3 DNA is TGTGCCAGCAGCGTCCAGCTGGACACTGAAGCTTTCTTT. The complete variable domain, with remaining parts taken from reference TRBV7-8 and TRBJ1-1, reads GAGVSQSPRYKVAKRGQDVALRCDPISGHVSLFWYQQALGQGPEFLTYFQNEAQLDKSGLPSDRFFAERPEGSVSTLKIQRTQQEDSAVYLCASSVQLDTEAFFGQGTRLTVV.